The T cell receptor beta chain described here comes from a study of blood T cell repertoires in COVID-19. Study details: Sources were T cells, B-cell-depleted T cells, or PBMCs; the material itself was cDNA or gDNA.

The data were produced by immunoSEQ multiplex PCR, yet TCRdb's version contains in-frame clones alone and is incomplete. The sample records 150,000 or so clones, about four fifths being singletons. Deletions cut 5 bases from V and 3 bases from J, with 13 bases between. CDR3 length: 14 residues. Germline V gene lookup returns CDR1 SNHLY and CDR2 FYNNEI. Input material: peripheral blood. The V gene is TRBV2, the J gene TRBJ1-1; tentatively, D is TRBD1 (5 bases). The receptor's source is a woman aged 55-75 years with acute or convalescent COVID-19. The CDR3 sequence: CASSWGRVDTEAFF. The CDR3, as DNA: TGTGCCAGCAGTTGGGGCCGGGTAGACACTGAAGCTTTCTTT. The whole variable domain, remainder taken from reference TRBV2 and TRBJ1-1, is EPEVTQTPSHQVTQMGQEVILRCVPISNHLYFYWYRQILGQKVEFLVSFYNNEISEKSEIFDDQFSVERPDGSNFTLKIRSTKLEDSAMYFCASSWGRVDTEAFFGQGTRLTVV.